The 15 T cell receptor beta chains given below trace back to one sample, sequenced in a study of neoadjuvant nivolumab and ipilimumab in lung cancer. The data were produced by immunoSEQ multiplex PCR, yet TCRdb's version contains in-frame clones alone and is incomplete. The sample lists about 16,000 clones; about 72% were seen once. The sample consisted of tumor tissue, taken after neoadjuvant nivolumab, alone or with ipilimumab, at or shortly before surgery. These receptors all come from an adult with non-small cell lung cancer.

V gene TRBV6-1 combines with J gene TRBJ2-1; tentative D call: TRBD1 (6 bases). The CDR3 length is 12 residues. CDR1 is MNHNS, CDR2 SASEGT, per germline. Trimming took 6 bases from V and 7 from J, leaving 10 bases between them. The CDR3 DNA is TGTGCCAGCAGCGAAAGGGGGAATGAGCAGTTCTTC. Translated: CASSERGNEQFF.

The rearrangement uses TRBV19 and TRBJ1-2, with D perhaps TRBD1 (5 bases). Germline V gene sequence: CDR1 LNHDA, CDR2 SQIVND (reference sequence). This CDR3 comprises 12 residues. V was shortened by 10 bases and J by 2 bases, with 11 bases between the two germline ends. Here the CDR3 reads CATLGDNYGYTF. The CDR3 DNA reads TGTGCCACCCTAGGGGACAACTATGGCTACACCTTC.

The rearrangement joins TRBV18 to TRBJ1-6; 9 bases match TRBD1. Per the germline V gene, CDR1 is KGHSH and CDR2 is LQKENI. V shed 3 bases and J 14 bases; nucleotides not matched to a gene: 23. The CDR3 runs 19 residues. The CDR3: CASSPRRPGQGPLIQALHF. In DNA, the CDR3 is TGTGCCAGCTCACCTCGTAGGCCGGGACAGGGTCCCCTTATTCAAGCCCTCCACTTT.

This clone was detected a few times. V gene TRBV7-2 combines with J gene TRBJ2-1; D is unclear. V was shortened by 3 bases and J by 8 bases, with 17 bases between the two germline ends. This CDR3 has 15 amino acids. Germline V gene data show CDR1 as SGHTA and CDR2 as FQGNSA. The CDR3 nucleotides read TGTGCCAGCAGCTTGGCCCACAGATTCGGCGATGAGCAGTTCTTC. It encodes CASSLAHRFGDEQFF.

The rearrangement joins TRBV7-2 to TRBJ1-2; 8 bases line up with TRBD1. Germline CDR1 reads SGHTA; CDR2 reads FQGNSA. This CDR3 has 15 residues. V lost 5 bases and J lost 8; bases outside the gene matches: 13. Written as DNA, the CDR3 is TGTGCCAGCAGCCTACCAGGCAGGGGGCGAGGGGGCTACACCTTC. The encoded protein is CASSLPGRGRGGYTF.

CDR3 sequence reads: CASSPGTRTTQYF. The CDR3 coding sequence is TGTGCCAGCAGCCCCGGGACTAGGACTACGCAGTATTTT. J is TRBJ2-3 and V is TRBV11-2, with TRBD2 matching over 8 bases. Germline V gene sequence: CDR1 SGHAT, CDR2 FQNNGV. The CDR3 consists of 13 residues. The junction had 6 bases not matched to a gene; V was cut back by 5 bases and J by 8 bases.

The chain uses TRBV5-4 and TRBJ1-4; D is uncertain. The V gene's germline CDR1 is SGHNT and CDR2 YYREEE (reference sequence). The CDR3 length is 14 residues. V shed 2 bases and J shed 4 bases, with 9 bases lying between them. The CDR3 DNA sequence: TGTGCCAGCAGCTTTGGAGGGATTAATGAAAAACTGTTTTTT. This gives the protein CASSFGGINEKLFF.

The rearrangement links TRBV4-2 to TRBJ1-2, with 7 bases lining up with TRBD1. V trimming: 7 bases; J trimming: 4 bases; junction bases outside the gene matches: 9. Germline V gene lookup returns CDR1 LGHNA and CDR2 YNFKEQ. CDR3 length equals 14 residues. CDR3: CASIKTGAGYGYTF. The CDR3 nucleotides are TGTGCCAGCATCAAAACAGGGGCGGGCTATGGCTACACCTTC.

The chain links TRBV5-1 to TRBJ1-1; D is possibly TRBD1 (5 bases). CDR3 length: 13 amino acids. Trimming stripped 4 bases from V and 2 bases from J, with 9 bases between. Germline V lookup: CDR1 SGHRS, CDR2 YFSETQ. The CDR3 sequence is CASSQTENTEAFF. In DNA, the CDR3 is TGCGCCAGCAGCCAGACAGAAAACACTGAAGCTTTCTTT.

V is TRBV7-9 and J is TRBJ2-3; 13 bases are shared with TRBD2. The germline gives CDR1 SEHNR, CDR2 FQNEAQ (reference sequence). The CDR3 covers 17 residues. The V segment lost 5 bases and the J segment 2 bases; nucleotides outside the gene matches: 7. CDR3 nucleotide sequence: TGTGCCAGCAGCGCCACTAGCGGGGGGGCTACCACAGATACGCAGTATTTT. It specifies CASSATSGGATTDTQYF. The complete variable domain, with remaining parts taken from reference TRBV7-9 and TRBJ2-3, reads DTGVSQNPRHKITKRGQNVTFRCDPISEHNRLYWYRQTLGQGPEFLTYFQNEAQLEKSRLLSDRFSAERPKGSFSTLEIQRTEQGDSAMYLCASSATSGGATTDTQYFGPGTRLTVL.

This clone was detected only a few times. The V gene is TRBV5-1, the J gene TRBJ1-1; D unclear. V was cut by 4 bases and J by 3 bases, with 16 bases left in between. Per the germline V gene, CDR1 is SGHRS and CDR2 is YFSETQ. CDR3 length: 15 residues. This chain's CDR3 is CASSGGKRVDTEAFF. DNA of the CDR3: TGCGCCAGCAGCGGAGGGAAGCGAGTGGACACTGAAGCTTTCTTT.

This chain links TRBV10-3 with TRBJ1-1; 8 positions match TRBD1. The CDR3 has 15 amino acids. Germline V gene sequence: CDR1 ENHRY, CDR2 SYGVKD. With V trimmed by 4 bases and J by 0 bases, 4 bases remained unmatched. CDR3 protein: CAISVSGGLNTEAFF. The CDR3 DNA reads as TGTGCCATCAGTGTTTCAGGGGGCTTGAACACTGAAGCTTTCTTT.

The chain couples TRBV5-4 to TRBJ1-2, with D possibly matching TRBD1 (5 bases). The CDR3 is 14 amino acids. The germline CDR1 and CDR2 sequences are SGHNT and YYREEE (reference sequence). V was pared by 4 bases and J by 4 bases, with 14 bases between. The CDR3 DNA sequence: TGTGCCAGCAGCCCGGGAAGGGGCCTCTATGGCTACACCTTC. It is translated as CASSPGRGLYGYTF.

The chain uses TRBV19 and TRBJ1-1, with D perhaps matching TRBD1 (6 bases). CDR1 is LNHDA, CDR2 SQIVND, per germline (reference sequence). The CDR3 runs 12 residues. Trimming cost V 4 bases and J 6 bases, with 9 bases left between them. The chain's CDR3 is CASSKAGAEAFF. CDR3 nucleotide sequence: TGTGCCAGTAGTAAGGCAGGGGCTGAAGCTTTCTTT.

This clone was seen only a few times. This chain joins TRBV7-8 and TRBJ2-7; TRBD1 matches 9 bases. This CDR3 contains 16 residues. Trimming removed 1 base from V and 6 bases from J; junction bases left unmatched: 10. CDR1 is SGHVS and CDR2 is FQNEAQ in the germline V gene. This CDR3 is CASSLGMTGGEFEQYF. The CDR3 DNA follows: TGTGCCAGCAGCTTAGGGATGACAGGGGGAGAGTTCGAGCAGTACTTC. Looking up the rest from reference TRBV7-8 and TRBJ2-7 gives the full variable domain: GAGVSQSPRYKVAKRGQDVALRCDPISGHVSLFWYQQALGQGPEFLTYFQNEAQLDKSGLPSDRFFAERPEGSVSTLKIQRTQQEDSAVYLCASSLGMTGGEFEQYFGPGTRLTVT.